The clone carrying this T cell receptor (beta chain) was found once. The data originate from a study of control samples from healthy donors and cancer patients. Data came from immunoSEQ multiplex PCR; TCRdb stores just in-frame clones and leaves some out. The repertoire holds 40,000 to 55,000 clones, with 93% as singletons. The CDR3 length is 13 residues. The V and J ends lost 0 bases and 3 bases respectively, with 7 bases between them. Germline loops: CDR1 SGHRS, CDR2 YFSETQ. The sample comprised PBMCs. The V call is TRBV5-1, the J call TRBJ2-7, with D unclear. The receptor was isolated from a woman aged 45-65 years with head and neck cancer. CDR3 DNA: TGCGCCAGCAGCTTGGTAGGAGACTACGAGCAGTACTTC. Its translation: CASSLVGDYEQYF.